The rows below give T cell receptor beta chains drawn from one sample of a study of CD8 T cells in ankylosing spondylitis. TCRdb called the 5' RACE reads again in MiXCR, with one record for every CDR3 protein. This sample yields approximately 220,000 distinct CDR3 sequences, of which 10% are seen a single time; around a fifth belongs to the top ten. The specimen sequenced was blood, either unsorted or a sorted T cell fraction (not recorded which). All receptors derive from a male donor with ankylosing spondylitis or in good health (not recorded which). CDR3s include the opening cysteine and the closing phenylalanine or tryptophan. D genes are given only for firm matches. Only some rows state a clone size, as once, few, many or a class for expanded clones.

d_gene	v_gene	j_gene	abundance	CDR3aa	CDR3nt
-	TRBV7-9	TRBJ1-1	many	CASSPAQLDTEAFF	TGTGCCAGCAGCCCCGCCCAGTTGGACACTGAAGCTTTCTTT
-	TRBV6-5	TRBJ2-7	-	CASSYSALSGYEQYF	TGTGCCAGCAGTTACTCGGCGCTTTCGGGCTACGAGCAGTACTTC
-	TRBV5-5	TRBJ1-2	few	CASSLGTVSYGYTF	TGTGCCAGCAGCTTGGGGACCGTGTCCTATGGCTACACCTTC
TRBD2	TRBV11-2	TRBJ2-3	many	CASSHGTSGGQNMYTQYF	TGTGCCAGCAGCCACGGGACTAGCGGGGGCCAAAATATGTATACGCAGTATTTT
-	TRBV7-2	TRBJ2-5	few	CASSLVAKETQYF	TGTGCCAGCAGCTTAGTGGCAAAAGAGACCCAGTACTTC
-	TRBV5-1	TRBJ1-1	many	CASSPGAGATEAFF	TGCGCCAGCAGCCCAGGGGCAGGGGCCACTGAAGCTTTCTTT
-	TRBV6-1	TRBJ1-2	few	CASSDRQGGYTF	TGTGCCAGCTCTGACCGGCAAGGGGGCTACACCTTC
TRBD2	TRBV20-1	TRBJ2-7	-	CSASPTSGGEHSYEQYF	TGCAGTGCTAGTCCGACTAGCGGGGGGGAACACTCCTACGAGCAGTACTTC
TRBD1	TRBV20-1	TRBJ1-5	many	CSASQGALSNQPQHF	TGCAGTGCTAGTCAGGGGGCCCTTAGCAATCAGCCCCAGCATTTT
TRBD2	TRBV12-3/TRBV12-4	TRBJ2-2	few	CASNPSGGAGNTGELFF	TGTGCCAGCAATCCTAGCGGGGGGGCGGGTAACACCGGGGAGCTGTTTTTT
-	TRBV7-2	TRBJ2-3	-	CASSGGTGPSTDTQYF	TGTGCCAGCAGCGGGGGGACTGGACCTTCCACAGATACGCAGTATTTT
-	TRBV5-1	TRBJ2-2	many	CASSLQGIDTGELFF	TGCGCCAGCAGCTTACAGGGAATAGACACCGGGGAGCTGTTTTTT
-	TRBV5-5	TRBJ2-2	many	CASSRTLRDTGELFF	TGTGCCAGCAGCCGGACCCTGCGGGACACCGGGGAGCTGTTTTTT
TRBD1	TRBV5-1	TRBJ1-5	few	CASSLVPPTRDRVTYSNQPQHF	TGCGCCAGCAGCTTGGTTCCCCCCACCCGGGACAGGGTGACCTATAGCAATCAGCCCCAGCATTTT
TRBD1	TRBV18	TRBJ1-5	few	CASSPGTGNLQNQPQHF	TGTGCCAGCTCACCGGGGACAGGGAATCTTCAGAATCAGCCCCAGCATTTT
-	TRBV27	TRBJ2-1	-	CASKTGQEEQFF	TGTGCCAGCAAAACAGGGCAAGAGGAGCAGTTCTTC
-	TRBV12-3/TRBV12-4	TRBJ2-2	few	CASSPLTGVRTGELFF	TGTGCCAGCAGTCCGCTGACGGGGGTGAGGACCGGGGAGCTGTTTTTT
-	TRBV5-6	TRBJ2-4	many	CASSLGRAKNIQYF	TGTGCCAGCAGCTTGGGGAGAGCCAAAAACATTCAGTACTTC
TRBD2	TRBV5-1	TRBJ2-5	few	CASRLAAKETQYF	TGCGCCAGCAGACTAGCGGCCAAAGAGACCCAGTACTTC
-	TRBV7-9	TRBJ1-1	many	CASSLEAGTEAFF	TGTGCCAGCAGCTTAGAGGCGGGAACTGAAGCTTTCTTT
-	TRBV19	TRBJ2-2	-	CASSIAPDTGELFF	TGTGCCAGTAGTATAGCGCCCGACACCGGGGAGCTGTTTTTT
-	TRBV11-1	TRBJ1-2	many	CASSAKGSRGSYGYTF	TGTGCCAGCAGCGCGAAGGGCAGTCGAGGATCCTATGGCTACACCTTC
-	TRBV27	TRBJ1-3	many	CASSDISGNTIYF	TGTGCCAGCAGCGATATCTCTGGAAACACCATATATTTT
-	TRBV7-2	TRBJ2-2	many	CASSPGRNSGELFF	TGTGCCAGCAGCCCGGGACGGAACTCCGGGGAGCTGTTTTTT
TRBD1	TRBV3-1	TRBJ1-5	-	CASSRQGSQPPHF	TGTGCCAGCAGCAGACAGGGGAGTCAGCCCCCGCATTTT
-	TRBV28	TRBJ1-1	-	CASSRQTEAFF	TGTGCCAGCAGTCGCCAAACTGAAGCTTTCTTT
-	TRBV5-1	TRBJ2-3	many	CASSVTTATDTQYF	TGCGCCAGCAGCGTTACGACAGCCACAGATACGCAGTATTTT
-	TRBV12-3/TRBV12-4	TRBJ1-1	many	CASSLTEGDTEAFF	TGTGCCAGCAGTTTAACAGAGGGGGACACTGAAGCTTTCTTT
-	TRBV7-9	TRBJ1-5	-	CASSNSGQPQHF	TGTGCCAGCAGCAACAGCGGGCAGCCCCAGCATTTT
-	TRBV5-1	TRBJ2-1	-	CASSSGGTGALEQFF	TGCGCCAGCAGCTCCGGGGGGACAGGAGCCTTGGAGCAGTTCTTC
-	TRBV30	TRBJ2-7	few	CAWTGDYEQYF	TGTGCCTGGACAGGGGACTACGAGCAGTACTTC
TRBD1	TRBV2	TRBJ2-5	-	CASTQGAGEDETQYF	TGTGCCAGCACGCAGGGGGCAGGGGAGGATGAGACCCAGTACTTC
-	TRBV29-1	TRBJ2-1	-	CSAWVGAEQFF	TGCAGCGCCTGGGTGGGTGCGGAGCAGTTCTTC
TRBD1	TRBV5-1	TRBJ2-1	many	CASTPDRLNNEQFF	TGCGCCAGCACCCCGGACAGGTTGAACAATGAGCAGTTCTTC
-	TRBV15	TRBJ2-3	few	CATRNAGAGDTQYF	TGTGCCACCAGGAATGCAGGGGCTGGGGATACGCAGTATTTT